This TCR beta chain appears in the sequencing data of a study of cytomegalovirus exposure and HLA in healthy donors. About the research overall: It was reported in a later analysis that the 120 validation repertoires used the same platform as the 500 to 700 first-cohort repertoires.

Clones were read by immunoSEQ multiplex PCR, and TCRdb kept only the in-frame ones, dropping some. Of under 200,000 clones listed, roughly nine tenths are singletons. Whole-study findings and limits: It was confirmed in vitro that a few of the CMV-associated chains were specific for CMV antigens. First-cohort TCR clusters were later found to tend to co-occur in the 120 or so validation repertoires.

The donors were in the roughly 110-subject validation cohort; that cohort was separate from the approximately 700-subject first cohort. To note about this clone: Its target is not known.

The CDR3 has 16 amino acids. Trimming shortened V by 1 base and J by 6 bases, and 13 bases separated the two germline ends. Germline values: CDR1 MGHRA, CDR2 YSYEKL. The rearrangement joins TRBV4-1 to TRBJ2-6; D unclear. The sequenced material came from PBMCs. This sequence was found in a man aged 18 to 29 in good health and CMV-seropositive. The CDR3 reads CASSQVPRSVANVLTF. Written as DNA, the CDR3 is TGCGCCAGCAGCCAAGTTCCTAGGAGCGTGGCCAACGTCCTGACTTTC.